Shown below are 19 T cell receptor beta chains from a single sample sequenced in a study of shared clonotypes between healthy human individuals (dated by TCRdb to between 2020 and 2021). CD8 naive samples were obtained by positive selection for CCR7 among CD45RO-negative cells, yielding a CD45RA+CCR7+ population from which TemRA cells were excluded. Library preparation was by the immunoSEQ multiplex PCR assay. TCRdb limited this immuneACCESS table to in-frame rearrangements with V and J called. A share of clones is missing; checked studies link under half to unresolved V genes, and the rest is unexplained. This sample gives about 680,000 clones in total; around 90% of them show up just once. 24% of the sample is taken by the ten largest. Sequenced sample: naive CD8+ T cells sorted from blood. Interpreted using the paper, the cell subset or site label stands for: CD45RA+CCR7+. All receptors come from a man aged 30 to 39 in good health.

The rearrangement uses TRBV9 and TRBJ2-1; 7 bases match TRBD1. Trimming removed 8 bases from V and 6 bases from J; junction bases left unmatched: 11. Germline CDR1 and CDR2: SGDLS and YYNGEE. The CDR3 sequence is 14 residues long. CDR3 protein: CASDVGDRSNEQFF. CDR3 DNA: TGTGCCAGTGACGTGGGGGACAGATCCAATGAGCAGTTCTTC. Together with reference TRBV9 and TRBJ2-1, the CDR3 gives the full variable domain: DSGVTQTPKHLITATGQRVTLRCSPRSGDLSVYWYQQSLDQGLQFLIQYYNGEERAKGNILERFSAQQFPDLHSELNLSSLELGDSALYFCASDVGDRSNEQFFGPGTRLTVL.

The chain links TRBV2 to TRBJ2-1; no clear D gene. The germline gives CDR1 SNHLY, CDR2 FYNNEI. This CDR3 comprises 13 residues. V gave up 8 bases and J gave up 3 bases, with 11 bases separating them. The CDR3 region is CASSEAIYNEQFF. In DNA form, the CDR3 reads TGTGCCAGCTCGGAAGCGATCTACAATGAGCAGTTCTTC.

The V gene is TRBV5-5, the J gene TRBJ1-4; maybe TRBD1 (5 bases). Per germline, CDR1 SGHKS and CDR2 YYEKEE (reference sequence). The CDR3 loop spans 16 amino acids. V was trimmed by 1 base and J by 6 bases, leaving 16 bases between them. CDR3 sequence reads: CASSLKSGGKYEKLFF. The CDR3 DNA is TGTGCCAGCAGCTTGAAGTCGGGGGGTAAATATGAAAAACTGTTTTTT. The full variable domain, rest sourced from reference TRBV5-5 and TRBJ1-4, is DAGVTQSPTHLIKTRGQQVTLRCSPISGHKSVSWYQQVLGQGPQFIFQYYEKEERGRGNFPDRFSARQFPNYSSELNVNALLLGDSALYLCASSLKSGGKYEKLFFGSGTQLSVL.

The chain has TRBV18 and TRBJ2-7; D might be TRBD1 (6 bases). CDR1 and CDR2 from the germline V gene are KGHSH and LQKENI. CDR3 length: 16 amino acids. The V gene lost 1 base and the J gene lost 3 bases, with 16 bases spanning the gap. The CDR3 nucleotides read TGTGCCAGCTCACCACGAGCCGTGGACAGAGTCTACGAGCAGTACTTC. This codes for CASSPRAVDRVYEQYF.

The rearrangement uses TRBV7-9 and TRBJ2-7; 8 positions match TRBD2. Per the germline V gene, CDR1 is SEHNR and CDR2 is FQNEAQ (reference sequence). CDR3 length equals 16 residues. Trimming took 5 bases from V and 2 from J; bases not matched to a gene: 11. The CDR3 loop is CASSRVGAGDTYEQYF. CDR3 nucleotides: TGTGCCAGCAGCAGGGTGGGAGCGGGGGACACCTACGAGCAGTACTTC.

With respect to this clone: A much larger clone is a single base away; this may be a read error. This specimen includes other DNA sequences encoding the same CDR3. The CDR3 nucleotides are TGTGCCAGCAGCTCTAGCGGGAGCACAGATACGCAGTATTTT. Its protein is CASSSSGSTDTQYF. The V call is TRBV9, the J call TRBJ2-3; the match to TRBD2 covers 8 bases. The CDR3 loop spans 14 amino acids. CDR1 is SGDLS and CDR2 is YYNGEE in the germline V gene. V lost 4 bases and J lost 0; bases outside the gene matches: 1.

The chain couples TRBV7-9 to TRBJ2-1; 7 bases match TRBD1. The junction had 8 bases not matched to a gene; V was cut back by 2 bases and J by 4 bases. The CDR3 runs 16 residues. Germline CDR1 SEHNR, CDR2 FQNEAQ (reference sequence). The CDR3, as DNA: TGTGCCAGCAGCTTACTGACAGGGACGGTTTACAATGAGCAGTTCTTC. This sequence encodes CASSLLTGTVYNEQFF.

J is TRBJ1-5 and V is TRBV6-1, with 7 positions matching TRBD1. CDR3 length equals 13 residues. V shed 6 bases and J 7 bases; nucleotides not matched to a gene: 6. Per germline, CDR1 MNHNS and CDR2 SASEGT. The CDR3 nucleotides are TGTGCCAGCAGGACAGGGCTAAGCCAGCCCCAGCATTTT. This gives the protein CASRTGLSQPQHF.

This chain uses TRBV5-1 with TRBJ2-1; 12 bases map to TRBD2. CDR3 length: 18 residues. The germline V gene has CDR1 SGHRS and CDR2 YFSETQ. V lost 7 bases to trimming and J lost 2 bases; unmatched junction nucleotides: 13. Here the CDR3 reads CASSRTSGERITYNEQFF. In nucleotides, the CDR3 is TGCGCCAGCTCTAGGACTAGCGGGGAGAGAATCACCTACAATGAGCAGTTCTTC.

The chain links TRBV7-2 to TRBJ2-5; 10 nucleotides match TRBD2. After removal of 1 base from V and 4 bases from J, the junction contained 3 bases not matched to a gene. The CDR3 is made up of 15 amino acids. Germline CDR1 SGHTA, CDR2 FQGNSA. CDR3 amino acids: CASSLGSSGRETQYF. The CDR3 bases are TGTGCCAGCAGCTTAGGATCTAGCGGGAGAGAGACCCAGTACTTC.

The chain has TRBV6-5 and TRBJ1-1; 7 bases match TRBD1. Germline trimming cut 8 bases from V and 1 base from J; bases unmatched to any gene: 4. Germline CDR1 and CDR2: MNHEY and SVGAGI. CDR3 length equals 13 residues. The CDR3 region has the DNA TGTGCCAGCGGTTGGACAGGGAACACTGAAGCTTTCTTT. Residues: CASGWTGNTEAFF.

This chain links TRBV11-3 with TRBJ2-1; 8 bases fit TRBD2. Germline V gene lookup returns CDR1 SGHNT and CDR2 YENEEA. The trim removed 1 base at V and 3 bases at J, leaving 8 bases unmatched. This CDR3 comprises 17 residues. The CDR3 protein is CASSLGGSGMVYNEQFF. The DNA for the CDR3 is TGTGCCAGCAGCTTAGGTGGTAGCGGGATGGTCTACAATGAGCAGTTCTTC. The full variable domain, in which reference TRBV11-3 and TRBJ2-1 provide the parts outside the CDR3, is EAGVVQSPRYKIIEKKQPVAFWCNPISGHNTLYWYLQNLGQGPELLIRYENEEAVDDSQLPKDRFSAERLKGVDSTLKIQPAELGDSAVYLCASSLGGSGMVYNEQFFGPGTRLTVL.

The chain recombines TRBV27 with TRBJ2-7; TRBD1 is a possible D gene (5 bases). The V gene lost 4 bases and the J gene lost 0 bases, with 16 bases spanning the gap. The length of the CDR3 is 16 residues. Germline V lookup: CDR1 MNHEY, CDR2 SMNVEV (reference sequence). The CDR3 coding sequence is TGTGCCAGCAGTTCCTTAGGGGATATAAGCTCCTACGAGCAGTACTTC. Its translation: CASSSLGDISSYEQYF.

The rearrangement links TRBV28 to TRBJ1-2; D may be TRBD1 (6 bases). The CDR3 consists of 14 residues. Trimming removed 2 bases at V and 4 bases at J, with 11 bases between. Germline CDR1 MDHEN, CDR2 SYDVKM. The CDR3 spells CASSLKGHPYGYTF. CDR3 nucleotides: TGTGCCAGCAGTTTAAAGGGACACCCCTATGGCTACACCTTC.

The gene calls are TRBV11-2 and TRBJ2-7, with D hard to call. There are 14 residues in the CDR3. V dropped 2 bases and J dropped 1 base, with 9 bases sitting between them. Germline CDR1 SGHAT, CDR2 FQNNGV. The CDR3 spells CASSLRSSSYEQYF. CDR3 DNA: TGTGCCAGCAGCTTAAGGAGCAGTTCCTACGAGCAGTACTTC.

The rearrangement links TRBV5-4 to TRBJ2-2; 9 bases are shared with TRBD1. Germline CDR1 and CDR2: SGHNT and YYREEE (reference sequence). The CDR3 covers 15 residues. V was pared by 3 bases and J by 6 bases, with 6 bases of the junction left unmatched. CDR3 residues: CASSWGTGSAGELFF. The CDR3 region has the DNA TGTGCCAGCAGCTGGGGGACAGGGAGCGCCGGGGAGCTGTTTTTT.

CDR3 loop: CAWNIGPSTDTQYF. The CDR3 DNA reads as TGTGCCTGGAACATTGGGCCTAGCACAGATACGCAGTATTTT. The genes are TRBV30 and TRBJ2-3; D remains unclear. V was clipped by 4 bases and J by 0 bases, with 11 bases between them. The V gene's germline CDR1 is GTSNPN and CDR2 SVGIG (reference sequence). CDR3 length equals 14 residues.

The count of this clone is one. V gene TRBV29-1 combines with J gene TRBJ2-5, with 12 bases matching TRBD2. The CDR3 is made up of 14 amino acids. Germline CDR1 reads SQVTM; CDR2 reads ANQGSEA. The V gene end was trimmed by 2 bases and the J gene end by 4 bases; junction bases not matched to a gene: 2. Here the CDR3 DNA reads TGCAGCGTTGAATTGACTAGCGGGAGAGAGACCCAGTACTTC. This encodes CSVELTSGRETQYF.

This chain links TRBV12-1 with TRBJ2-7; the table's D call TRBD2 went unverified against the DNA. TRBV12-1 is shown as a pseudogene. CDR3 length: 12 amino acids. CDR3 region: CASSPVNNEQYF. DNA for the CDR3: TGTGCCAGCAGCCCTGTAAATAACGAGCAGTACTTC.